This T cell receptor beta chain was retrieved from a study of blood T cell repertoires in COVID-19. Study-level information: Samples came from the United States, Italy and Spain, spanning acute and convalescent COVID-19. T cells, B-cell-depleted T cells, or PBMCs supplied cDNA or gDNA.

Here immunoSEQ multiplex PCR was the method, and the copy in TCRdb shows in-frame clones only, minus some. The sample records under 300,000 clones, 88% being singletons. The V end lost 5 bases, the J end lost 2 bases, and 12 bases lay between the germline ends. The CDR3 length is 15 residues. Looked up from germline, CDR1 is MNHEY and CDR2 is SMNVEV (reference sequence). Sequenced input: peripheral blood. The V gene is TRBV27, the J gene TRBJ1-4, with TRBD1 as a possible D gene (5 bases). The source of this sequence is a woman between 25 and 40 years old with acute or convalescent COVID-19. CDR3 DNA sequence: TGTGCCAGCAGTCCTGGGGCGGGGACTAATGAAAAACTGTTTTTT. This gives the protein CASSPGAGTNEKLFF.